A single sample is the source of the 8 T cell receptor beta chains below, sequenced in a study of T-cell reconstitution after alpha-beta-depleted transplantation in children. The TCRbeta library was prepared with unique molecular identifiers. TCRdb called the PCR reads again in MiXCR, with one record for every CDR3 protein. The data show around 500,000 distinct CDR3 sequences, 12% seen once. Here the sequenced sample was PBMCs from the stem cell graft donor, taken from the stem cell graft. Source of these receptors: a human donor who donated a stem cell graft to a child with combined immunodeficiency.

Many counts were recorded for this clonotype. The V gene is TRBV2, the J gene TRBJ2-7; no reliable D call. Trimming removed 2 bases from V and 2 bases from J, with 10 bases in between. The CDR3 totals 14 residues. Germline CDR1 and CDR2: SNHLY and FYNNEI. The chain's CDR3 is CASSEWWKPYEQYF. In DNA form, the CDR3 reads TGTGCCAGCAGTGAATGGTGGAAACCCTACGAGCAGTACTTC. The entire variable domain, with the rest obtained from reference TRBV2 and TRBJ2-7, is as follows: EPEVTQTPSHQVTQMGQEVILRCVPISNHLYFYWYRQILGQKVEFLVSFYNNEISEKSEIFDDQFSVERPDGSNFTLKIRSTKLEDSAMYFCASSEWWKPYEQYFGPGTRLTVT.

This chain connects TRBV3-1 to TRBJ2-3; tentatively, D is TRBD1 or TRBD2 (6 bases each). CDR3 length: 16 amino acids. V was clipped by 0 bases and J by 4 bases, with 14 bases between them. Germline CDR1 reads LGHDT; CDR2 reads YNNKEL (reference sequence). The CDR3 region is CASSQELGGLADTQYF. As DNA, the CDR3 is TGTGCCAGCAGCCAAGAATTGGGGGGCCTCGCAGATACGCAGTATTTT.

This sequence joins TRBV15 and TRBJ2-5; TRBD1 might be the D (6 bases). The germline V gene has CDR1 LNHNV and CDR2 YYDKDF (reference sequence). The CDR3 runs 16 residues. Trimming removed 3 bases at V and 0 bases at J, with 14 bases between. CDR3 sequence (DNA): TGTGCCACCAGCAGCCTAGTGACAGGTAACCAAGAGACCCAGTACTTC. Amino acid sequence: CATSSLVTGNQETQYF.

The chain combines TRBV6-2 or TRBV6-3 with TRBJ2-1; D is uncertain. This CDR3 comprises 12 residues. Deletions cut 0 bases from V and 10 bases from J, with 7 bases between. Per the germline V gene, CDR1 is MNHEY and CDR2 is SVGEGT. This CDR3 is CASSYSTREQFF. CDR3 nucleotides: TGTGCCAGCAGTTACTCGACTCGGGAGCAGTTCTTC.

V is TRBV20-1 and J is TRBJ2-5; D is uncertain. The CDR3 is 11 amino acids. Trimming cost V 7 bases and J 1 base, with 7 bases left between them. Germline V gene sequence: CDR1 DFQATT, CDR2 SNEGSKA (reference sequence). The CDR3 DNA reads TGCAGTGTCAGGTCCCAAGAGACCCAGTACTTC. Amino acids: CSVRSQETQYF.

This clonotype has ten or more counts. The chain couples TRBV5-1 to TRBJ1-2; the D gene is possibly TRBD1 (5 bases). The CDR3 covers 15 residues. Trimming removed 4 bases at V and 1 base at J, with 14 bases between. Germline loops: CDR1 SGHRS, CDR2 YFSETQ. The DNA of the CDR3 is TGCGCCAGCAGCCTGGGGCCGCGGAATAACTATGGCTACACCTTC. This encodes CASSLGPRNNYGYTF.

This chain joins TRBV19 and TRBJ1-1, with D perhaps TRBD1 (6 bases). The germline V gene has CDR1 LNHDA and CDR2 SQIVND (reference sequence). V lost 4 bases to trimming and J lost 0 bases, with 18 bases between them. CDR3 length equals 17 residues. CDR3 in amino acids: CASSKVTGIRVNTEAFF. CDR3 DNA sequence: TGTGCCAGTAGTAAGGTCACAGGGATCAGGGTGAACACTGAAGCTTTCTTT.

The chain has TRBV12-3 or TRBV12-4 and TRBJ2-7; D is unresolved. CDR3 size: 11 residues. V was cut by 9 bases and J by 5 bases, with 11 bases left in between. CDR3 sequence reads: CASTDGNEQYF. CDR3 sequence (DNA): TGTGCCAGTACGGATGGGAACGAGCAGTACTTC.